The subject of this entry is one T cell receptor beta chain. In the source study's methods: From reference gene primer amplification, estimates of nucleated cell counts were derived. Assay used: immunoSEQ multiplex PCR; TCRdb lists only in-frame clones, some missing. Clone size and the V and J calls come from that table; the DNA yielded D and trimming. The table has approximately 110,000 clones, around 87% seen once. These data are taken from a study of blood T cell repertoires in COVID-19. Overall study context: Material from acute and convalescent COVID-19 was sourced from the United States, Italy and Spain. PBMCs, B-cell-depleted T cells, or T cells provided the cDNA or gDNA that made up the material.

Sequenced input: peripheral blood. This sequence originates from a woman aged 80 or older with acute or convalescent COVID-19.

The CDR3 loop is CASSFQGQGAYEQYF. CDR3 DNA: TGTGCCAGCAGCTTTCAAGGACAGGGGGCCTACGAGCAGTACTTC. The chain joins TRBV7-2 to TRBJ2-7, with 10 positions matching TRBD1. CDR3 length: 15 amino acids. V lost 3 bases to trimming and J lost 2 bases; unmatched junction nucleotides: 4. The germline V gene encodes CDR1 SGHTA and CDR2 FQGNSA.